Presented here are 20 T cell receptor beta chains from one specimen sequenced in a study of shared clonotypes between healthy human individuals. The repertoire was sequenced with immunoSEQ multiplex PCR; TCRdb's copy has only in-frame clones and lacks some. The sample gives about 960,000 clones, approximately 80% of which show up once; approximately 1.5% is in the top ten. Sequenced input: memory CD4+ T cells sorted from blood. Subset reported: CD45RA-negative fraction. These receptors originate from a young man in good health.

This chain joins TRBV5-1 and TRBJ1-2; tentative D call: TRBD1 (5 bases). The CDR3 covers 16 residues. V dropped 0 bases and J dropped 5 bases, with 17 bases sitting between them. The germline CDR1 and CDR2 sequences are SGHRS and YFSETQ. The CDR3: CASSLVAQGGYYGYTF. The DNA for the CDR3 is TGCGCCAGCAGCTTGGTAGCTCAGGGCGGTTATTATGGCTACACCTTC.

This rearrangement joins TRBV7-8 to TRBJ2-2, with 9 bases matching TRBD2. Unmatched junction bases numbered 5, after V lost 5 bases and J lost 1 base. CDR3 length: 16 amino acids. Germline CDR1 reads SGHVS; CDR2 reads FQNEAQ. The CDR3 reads CASSRYSGGNTGELFF. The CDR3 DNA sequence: TGTGCCAGCAGCCGCTATAGCGGGGGGAACACCGGGGAGCTGTTTTTT.

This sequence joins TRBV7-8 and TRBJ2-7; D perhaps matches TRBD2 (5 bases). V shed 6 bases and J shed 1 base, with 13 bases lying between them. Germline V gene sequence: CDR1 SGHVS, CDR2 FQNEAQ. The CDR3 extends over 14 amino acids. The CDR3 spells CASRRVSGSYEQYF. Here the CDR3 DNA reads TGTGCCAGCAGGCGAGTTTCGGGGTCCTACGAGCAGTACTTC.

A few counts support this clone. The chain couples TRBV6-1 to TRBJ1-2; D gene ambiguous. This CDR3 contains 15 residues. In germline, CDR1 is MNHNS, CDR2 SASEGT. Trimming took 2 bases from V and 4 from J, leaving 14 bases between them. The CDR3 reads CASSEREGFSYGYTF. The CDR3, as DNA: TGTGCCAGCAGTGAACGGGAAGGGTTTAGCTATGGCTACACCTTC.

This CDR3 is CAIGRGAQSTGELFF. In DNA form, the CDR3 reads TGTGCCATAGGCCGGGGGGCGCAGAGCACCGGGGAGCTGTTTTTT. V usage is TRBV10-3 and J usage is TRBJ2-2; tentatively, D is TRBD2 (7 bases). V dropped 9 bases and J dropped 4 bases, with 18 bases sitting between them. Germline CDR1 ENHRY, CDR2 SYGVKD. CDR3 size: 15 residues.

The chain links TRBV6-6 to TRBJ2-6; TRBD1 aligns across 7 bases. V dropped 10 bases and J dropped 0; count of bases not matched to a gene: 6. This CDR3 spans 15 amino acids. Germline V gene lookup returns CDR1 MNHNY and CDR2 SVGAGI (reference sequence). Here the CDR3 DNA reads TGTGCCACTGGGACAGAGAGCTCTGGGGCCAACGTCCTGACTTTC. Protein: CATGTESSGANVLTF.

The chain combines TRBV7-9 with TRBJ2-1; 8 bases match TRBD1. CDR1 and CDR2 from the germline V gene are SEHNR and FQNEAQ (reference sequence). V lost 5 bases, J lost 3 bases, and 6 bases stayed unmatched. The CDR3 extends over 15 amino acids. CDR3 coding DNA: TGTGCCAGCAGCCCTGGACAGGGATTCTACAATGAGCAGTTCTTC. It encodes CASSPGQGFYNEQFF.

CDR3: CASSELRNNEQFF. In DNA, the CDR3 is TGTGCCAGCAGTGAATTGAGGAACAATGAGCAGTTCTTC. The chain employs TRBV6-1 and TRBJ2-1; D remains unclear. In germline, CDR1 is MNHNS, CDR2 SASEGT. The CDR3 runs to 13 residues. Between the trimmed V and J ends, which lost 2 bases and 5 bases, there was a span of 7 bases.

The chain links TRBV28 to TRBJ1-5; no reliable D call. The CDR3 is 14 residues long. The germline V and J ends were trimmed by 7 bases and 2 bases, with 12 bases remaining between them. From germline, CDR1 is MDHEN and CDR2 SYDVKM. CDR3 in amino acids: CASNPGRGNQPQHF. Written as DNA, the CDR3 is TGTGCCAGCAACCCTGGAAGGGGCAATCAGCCCCAGCATTTT. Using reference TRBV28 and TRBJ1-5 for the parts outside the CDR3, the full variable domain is DVKVTQSSRYLVKRTGEKVFLECVQDMDHENMFWYRQDPGLGLRLIYFSYDVKMKEKGDIPEGYSVSREKKERFSLILESASTNQTSMYLCASNPGRGNQPQHFGDGTRLSIL.

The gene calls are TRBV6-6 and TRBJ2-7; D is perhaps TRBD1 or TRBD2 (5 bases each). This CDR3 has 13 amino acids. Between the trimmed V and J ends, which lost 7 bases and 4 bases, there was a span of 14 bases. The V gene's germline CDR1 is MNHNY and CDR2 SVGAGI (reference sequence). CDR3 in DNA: TGTGCCAGCAAACCGGGGCTTTTTTACGAGCAGTACTTC. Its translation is CASKPGLFYEQYF.

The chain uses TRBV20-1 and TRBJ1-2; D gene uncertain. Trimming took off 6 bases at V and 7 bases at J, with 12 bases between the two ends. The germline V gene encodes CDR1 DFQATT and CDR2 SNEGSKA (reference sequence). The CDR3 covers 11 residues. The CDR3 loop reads CSAAILGGYTF. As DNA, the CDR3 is TGCAGTGCCGCCATTCTCGGTGGCTACACCTTC.

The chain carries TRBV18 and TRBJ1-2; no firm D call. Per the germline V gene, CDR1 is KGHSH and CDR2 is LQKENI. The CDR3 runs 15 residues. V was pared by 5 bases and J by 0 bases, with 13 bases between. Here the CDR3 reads CASSTEGIANYGYTF. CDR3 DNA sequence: TGTGCCAGCTCAACCGAGGGTATCGCTAACTATGGCTACACCTTC. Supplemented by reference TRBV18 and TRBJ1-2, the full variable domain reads NAGVMQNPRHLVRRRGQEARLRCSPMKGHSHVYWYRQLPEEGLKFMVYLQKENIIDESGMPKERFSAEFPKEGPSILRIQQVVRGDSAAYFCASSTEGIANYGYTFGSGTRLTVV.

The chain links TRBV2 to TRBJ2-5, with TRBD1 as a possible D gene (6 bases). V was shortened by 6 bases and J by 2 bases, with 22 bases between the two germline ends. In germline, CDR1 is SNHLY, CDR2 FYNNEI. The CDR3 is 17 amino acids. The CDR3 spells CASSNGQFTIFQETQYF. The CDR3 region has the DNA TGTGCCAGCAGCAACGGACAGTTCACCATTTTTCAAGAGACCCAGTACTTC.

The CDR3 DNA reads as TGCAGCGTTGTCCAGGGGTCGTGGGACGTCCGAAACACAGATACGCAGTATTTT. It specifies CSVVQGSWDVRNTDTQYF. V usage is TRBV29-1 and J usage is TRBJ2-3; D is possibly TRBD1 (6 bases). The germline V and J ends were trimmed by 4 bases and 2 bases, with 25 bases remaining between them. This CDR3 contains 18 residues. Per the germline V gene, CDR1 is SQVTM and CDR2 is ANQGSEA.

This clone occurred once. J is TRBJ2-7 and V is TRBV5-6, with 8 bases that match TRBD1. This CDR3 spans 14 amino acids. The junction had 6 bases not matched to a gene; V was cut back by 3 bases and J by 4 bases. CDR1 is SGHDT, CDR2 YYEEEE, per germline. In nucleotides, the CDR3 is TGTGCCAGCAGCTGGACGGACAGGGTGTACGAGCAGTACTTC. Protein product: CASSWTDRVYEQYF.

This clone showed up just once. CDR3 protein: CASSPGQGATGANVLTF. Written as DNA, the CDR3 is TGTGCCAGCTCACCGGGACAGGGGGCCACTGGGGCCAACGTCCTGACTTTC. The genes are TRBV18 and TRBJ2-6; 12 positions agree with TRBD1. Germline assignment: CDR1 KGHSH and CDR2 LQKENI. The V segment lost 3 bases and the J segment 2 bases; nucleotides outside the gene matches: 2. The CDR3 has 17 amino acids.

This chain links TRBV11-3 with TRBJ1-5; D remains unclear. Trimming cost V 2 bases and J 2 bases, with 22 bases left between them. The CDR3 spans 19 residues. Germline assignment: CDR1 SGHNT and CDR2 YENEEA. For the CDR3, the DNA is TGTGCCAGCAGCTTATTTGGCGGCAGGCCTGGGGAAGGCAATCAGCCCCAGCATTTT. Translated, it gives CASSLFGGRPGEGNQPQHF.

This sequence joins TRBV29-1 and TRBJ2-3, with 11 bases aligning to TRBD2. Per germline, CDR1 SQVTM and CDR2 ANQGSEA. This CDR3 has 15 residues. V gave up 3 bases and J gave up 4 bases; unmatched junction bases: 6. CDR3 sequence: CSVETGLAVSDTQYF. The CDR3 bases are TGCAGCGTTGAGACGGGACTAGCGGTCTCAGATACGCAGTATTTT.

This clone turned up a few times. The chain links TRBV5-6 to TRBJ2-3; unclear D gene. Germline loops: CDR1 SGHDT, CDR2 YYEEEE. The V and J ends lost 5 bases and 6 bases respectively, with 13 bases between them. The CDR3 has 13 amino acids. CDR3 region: CASSPLGVDTQYF. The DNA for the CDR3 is TGTGCCAGCAGTCCCCTCGGTGTTGATACGCAGTATTTT.

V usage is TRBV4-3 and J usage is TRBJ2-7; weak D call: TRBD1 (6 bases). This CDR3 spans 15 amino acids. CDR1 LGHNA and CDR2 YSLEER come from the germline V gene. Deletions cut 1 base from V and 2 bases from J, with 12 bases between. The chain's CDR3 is CASSQVAGAPYEQYF. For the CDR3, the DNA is TGCGCCAGCAGCCAAGTCGCAGGGGCGCCCTACGAGCAGTACTTC.